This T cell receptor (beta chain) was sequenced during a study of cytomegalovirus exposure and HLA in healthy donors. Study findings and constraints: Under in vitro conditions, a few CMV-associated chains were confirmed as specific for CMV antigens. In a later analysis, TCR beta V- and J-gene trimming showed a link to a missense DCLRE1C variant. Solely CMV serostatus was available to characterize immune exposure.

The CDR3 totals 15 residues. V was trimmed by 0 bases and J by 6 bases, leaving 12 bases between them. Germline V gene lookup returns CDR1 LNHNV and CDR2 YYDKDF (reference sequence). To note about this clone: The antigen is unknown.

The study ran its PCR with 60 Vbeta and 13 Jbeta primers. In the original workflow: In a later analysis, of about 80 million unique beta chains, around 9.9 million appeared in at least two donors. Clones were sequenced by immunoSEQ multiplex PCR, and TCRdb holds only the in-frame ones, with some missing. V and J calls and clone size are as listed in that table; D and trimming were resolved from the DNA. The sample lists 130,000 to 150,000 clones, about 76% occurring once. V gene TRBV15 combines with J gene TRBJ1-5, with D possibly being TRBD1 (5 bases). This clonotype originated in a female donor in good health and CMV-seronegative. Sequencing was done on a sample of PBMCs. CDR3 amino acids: CATSREGPGSQPQHF. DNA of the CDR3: TGTGCCACCAGCAGAGAGGGGCCAGGCAGTCAGCCCCAGCATTTT.